These 5 T cell receptor beta chains came from one sample sequenced in a study of beta chain features in type 1 diabetes. cDNA synthesis used the whole RNA isolate, giving expressed TCRB sequences. Produced via immunoSEQ multiplex PCR; TCRdb's table is partial and in-frame only. The sample carries around 400,000 clones, more than 13% recorded once. Sequenced: naive CD4+ T cells from blood. These receptors all come from a woman younger than 35 in good health.

This clone was counted only a few times. This sequence joins TRBV15 and TRBJ1-3; 8 bases are a match to TRBD1. The V gene end was trimmed by 1 base and the J gene end by 6 bases; junction bases not matched to a gene: 5. The germline V gene encodes CDR1 LNHNV and CDR2 YYDKDF (reference sequence). This CDR3 spans 15 amino acids. Here the CDR3 reads CATSRGQGLENTIYF. The CDR3 DNA reads as TGTGCCACCAGCAGAGGACAGGGGTTGGAAAACACCATATATTTT.

In its sample, this clone was seen a few times. The V gene is TRBV5-1, the J gene TRBJ2-7; no definite D call. The length of the CDR3 is 14 residues. In germline, CDR1 is SGHRS, CDR2 YFSETQ. The V and J ends lost 0 bases and 0 bases respectively, with 7 bases between them. The CDR3 is CASSLAVGSYEQYF. The CDR3 DNA is TGCGCCAGCAGCTTGGCGGTCGGCTCCTACGAGCAGTACTTC.

This clone was seen a few times. The V call is TRBV28, the J call TRBJ1-1; D unresolved. The CDR3 is made up of 15 amino acids. The V end lost 5 bases, the J end lost 0 bases, and 13 bases lay between the germline ends. CDR1 is MDHEN, CDR2 SYDVKM, per germline. This chain's CDR3 is CASSPATGMNTEAFF. The CDR3 coding sequence is TGTGCCAGCAGTCCCGCGACGGGTATGAACACTGAAGCTTTCTTT.

In DNA form, the CDR3 reads TGTGCCTGGCTACAGGGTGTCTATGGCTACACCTTC. Its protein is CAWLQGVYGYTF. This rearrangement joins TRBV30 to TRBJ1-2, with D perhaps matching TRBD1 (6 bases). The CDR3 loop spans 12 amino acids. V dropped 5 bases and J dropped 4 bases, with 11 bases sitting between them. The germline CDR1 and CDR2 sequences are GTSNPN and SVGIG (reference sequence).

The chain employs TRBV4-1 and TRBJ2-1; 9 positions match TRBD2. The CDR3 runs to 18 residues. Per the germline V gene, CDR1 is MGHRA and CDR2 is YSYEKL. Unmatched junction bases numbered 16, after V lost 0 bases and J lost 10 bases. The CDR3 nucleotides are TGCGCCAGCAGCCAAGATCAAAGAAGAGCTAGCGGGGCTAGAGAGCAGTTCTTC. It codes for CASSQDQRRASGAREQFF.